Shown below are 8 T cell receptor beta chains from a single sample sequenced in a study of OX40 agonist ivuxolimab in advanced cancers. The method behind the library was the immunoSEQ multiplex PCR assay. Imported from immuneACCESS, the table was reduced by TCRdb to in-frame sequences with V and J called. These copies leave out some clones; in studies compared against another copy, an unresolved V gene accounts for under half, and the cause of the remainder is not known. The sample table contains under 70,000 clones; only one count was recorded for about 90% of them. The ten largest clonotypes hold around 2% of the sample. The sample consisted of CD4+ or CD8+ T cells sorted from blood, taken in a trial of the OX40 agonist ivuxolimab. The receptors derive from an adult with an advanced solid tumor such as melanoma, head and neck, liver or kidney cancer.

The gene calls are TRBV28 and TRBJ1-3; D is undetermined. CDR1 is MDHEN, CDR2 SYDVKM, per germline. The CDR3 has 14 amino acids. The V gene lost 2 bases and the J gene lost 1 base, with 6 bases spanning the gap. The CDR3 DNA reads TGTGCCAGCAGTTTAAGAGGGTCTGGAAACACCATATATTTT. Translation: CASSLRGSGNTIYF.

The CDR3 loop reads CASSQDLRDTQYF. The CDR3 DNA sequence: TGTGCCAGCAGCCAAGACCTCAGGGATACGCAGTATTTT. The chain links TRBV14 to TRBJ2-3; no clear D gene. Trimming cost V 0 bases and J 6 bases, with 7 bases left between them. There are 13 residues in the CDR3. Germline CDR1 SGHDN, CDR2 FVKESK.

The chain has TRBV7-2 and TRBJ2-1, with D perhaps TRBD2 (5 bases). The ends were cut back, 5 bases at V and 4 bases at J, with 9 bases in the middle. Germline assignment: CDR1 SGHTA and CDR2 FQGNSA. The CDR3 is 13 amino acids. CDR3 DNA: TGTGCCAGCAGCCTGGAGCGGTACAATGAGCAGTTCTTC. Protein: CASSLERYNEQFF.

The rearrangement uses TRBV5-1 and TRBJ2-1, with a tentative D call TRBD1 (5 bases). Germline V CDR1 and CDR2: SGHRS, YFSETQ. The CDR3 contains 16 residues. V was cut by 0 bases and J by 3 bases, with 13 bases left in between. CDR3 loop: CASSLGGQGNYNEQFF. CDR3 in DNA: TGCGCCAGCAGCTTGGGCGGCCAGGGCAACTACAATGAGCAGTTCTTC.

The gene calls are TRBV5-1 and TRBJ2-2; 8 nucleotides line up with TRBD1. CDR1 SGHRS and CDR2 YFSETQ come from the germline V gene. CDR3 length: 15 amino acids. With V trimmed by 5 bases and J by 0 bases, 3 bases remained unmatched. The CDR3 nucleotides are TGCGCCAGCAGGCAGGGACAGGCGAACACCGGGGAGCTGTTTTTT. Translated, it gives CASRQGQANTGELFF.

The chain employs TRBV5-1 and TRBJ1-1, with a tentative D call TRBD1 (5 bases). Germline-derived CDR1 and CDR2 are SGHRS and YFSETQ. The CDR3 contains 14 residues. The V and J ends lost 9 bases and 0 bases respectively, with 15 bases between them. CDR3 bases: TGCGCCACCAAGGCGGGGCAAATGAACACTGAAGCTTTCTTT. This gives the protein CATKAGQMNTEAFF.

CDR3 DNA: TGTGCCAGCAGCTTGGGATTTTATACAGATACGCAGTATTTT. This sequence encodes CASSLGFYTDTQYF. J is TRBJ2-3 and V is TRBV5-6; D is unclear. CDR1 is SGHDT, CDR2 YYEEEE, per germline. V was shortened by 0 bases and J by 3 bases, with 8 bases between the two germline ends. This CDR3 region has 14 residues.

This chain connects TRBV21-1 to TRBJ2-7; TRBD1 reflects the table's D call only, with no check against the DNA. TRBV21-1 is reported as a pseudogene. This CDR3 region has 15 residues. CDR3 region: CASSKSGQGAYEQYF. In DNA form, the CDR3 reads TGTGCCAGCAGCAAATCCGGCCAGGGGGCCTACGAGCAGTACTTC.